A selection of T cell receptor beta chains follows, all from one sample in a study of T cells in localized non-small cell lung cancer. Sequencing was performed with immunoSEQ multiplex PCR; in TCRdb, only in-frame clones are kept and a portion is missing. The profile shows approximately 10,000 clones, roughly nine tenths of them singletons. This specimen consisted of peripheral blood, obtained before any cancer treatment. The receptors were sampled from a woman between 35 and 70 years old with stage I squamous cell lung carcinoma. Each CDR3 is given with its conserved first and last residue. A D gene is named only where the DNA matches it firmly. Size values are once, few and many counts, or a class for expanded clones, and some rows have none.

v_gene,abundance,j_gene,d_gene,CDR3aa,CDR3nt
TRBV2,few,TRBJ1-1,.,CASSHHARQSEGRNAEAFF,TGTGCCAGCAGTCATCATGCCCGACAGAGCGAAGGAAGGAACGCTGAAGCTTTCTTT
TRBV6-1,few,TRBJ1-5,.,CASSGGWWTDSNQPQHF,TGTGCCAGCAGTGGAGGGTGGTGGACGGATAGCAATCAGCCCCAGCATTTT
TRBV5-6,.,TRBJ1-4,.,CASSRRGLGKLFF,TGTGCCAGCAGCCGAAGGGGATTGGGGAAACTGTTTTTT
TRBV2,.,TRBJ1-2,TRBD1,CASFEGAGALGYTF,TGTGCCAGCTTTGAGGGGGCAGGGGCGTTGGGCTACACCTTC
TRBV2,.,TRBJ2-7,.,CASSQEQDTYEQYF,TGTGCCAGCAGTCAAGAACAGGATACCTACGAGCAGTACTTC
TRBV27,few,TRBJ1-6,TRBD1,CASSRDRVSPLHF,TGTGCCAGCAGTCGAGACAGGGTTTCACCCCTCCACTTT
TRBV9,.,TRBJ1-5,.,CASSLGVISNQPQHF,TGTGCCAGCAGCCTAGGGGTGATAAGCAATCAGCCCCAGCATTTT
TRBV11-2,.,TRBJ1-1,.,CASSSGLKGTEAFF,TGTGCCAGCAGCTCTGGATTAAAGGGCACTGAAGCTTTCTTT
TRBV2,.,TRBJ1-2,.,CASMDIYGYTF,TGTGCCAGCATGGACATCTATGGCTACACCTTC
TRBV6-1,once,TRBJ2-7,TRBD2,CASNSLGGMTYEQYF,TGTGCCAGCAATTCTTTGGGAGGGATGACCTACGAGCAGTACTTC
TRBV30,.,TRBJ1-2,.,CAWREYGYTF,TGTGCCTGGAGAGAGTATGGCTACACCTTC
TRBV28,.,TRBJ1-5,.,CASSFSAGFNQPQHF,TGTGCCAGCAGTTTTTCTGCGGGCTTCAATCAGCCCCAGCATTTT
TRBV9,.,TRBJ1-6,TRBD1,CASGSGTAHSPLHF,TGTGCCAGCGGATCCGGGACAGCCCATTCACCCCTCCACTTT
TRBV7-3,.,TRBJ2-6,TRBD1,CASSFRGQGSAGANVLTF,TGTGCCAGCAGCTTCCGGGGACAGGGTTCCGCAGGGGCCAACGTCCTGACTTTC
TRBV4-1,.,TRBJ2-2,.,CASSQEITGELFF,TGCGCCAGCAGCCAAGAGATCACCGGGGAGCTGTTTTTT
TRBV19,.,TRBJ2-3,TRBD1,CASSISGSYQGADTQYF,TGTGCCAGTAGTATAAGTGGGAGTTATCAGGGGGCAGATACGCAGTATTTT
TRBV7-2,.,TRBJ2-2,.,CASTLSLYGARFGELFF,TGTGCCAGCACCCTAAGCTTATATGGGGCTAGGTTCGGGGAGCTGTTTTTT
TRBV5-6,.,TRBJ2-5,TRBD1,CASSPDRVQETQYF,TGTGCCAGCAGCCCGGACAGGGTTCAAGAGACCCAGTACTTC
TRBV6-5,.,TRBJ1-1,.,CASRTSGGAFF,TGTGCCAGCAGAACTTCTGGAGGAGCTTTCTTT
TRBV2,.,TRBJ2-3,TRBD1,CASSELWTGARDTQYF,TGTGCCAGCAGTGAATTGTGGACAGGGGCGCGAGATACGCAGTATTTT
TRBV5-1,.,TRBJ1-1,TRBD1,CASSLYGQGRTEAFF,TGCGCCAGCAGCTTGTATGGACAGGGGCGGACTGAAGCTTTCTTT
TRBV7-3,.,TRBJ1-1,TRBD1,CASSFGDSLTMNTEAFF,TGTGCCAGCAGCTTTGGGGACAGTTTAACCATGAACACTGAAGCTTTCTTT
TRBV21-1,.,TRBJ1-5,.,CASKVLGTPNQPQHF,TGTGCCAGCAAAGTGCTCGGGACACCTAATCAGCCCCAGCATTTT
TRBV29-1,.,TRBJ2-1,TRBD2,CSVSTRGDYLEQFF,TGCAGCGTTTCAACCCGGGGGGACTACCTCGAGCAGTTCTTC
TRBV6-1,.,TRBJ1-1,TRBD1,CASSEGLGQGNTEAFF,TGTGCCAGCAGTGAAGGCTTAGGACAGGGAAACACTGAAGCTTTCTTT
TRBV5-4,.,TRBJ1-1,.,CASSLGGSHTEAFF,TGTGCCAGCAGCTTGGGGGGGTCCCACACTGAAGCTTTCTTT
TRBV29-1,.,TRBJ1-1,.,CSASGGASSTEAFF,TGCAGCGCCTCCGGTGGGGCCAGCAGCACTGAAGCTTTCTTT
TRBV30,.,TRBJ2-1,.,CAWSVSPLYNEQFF,TGTGCCTGGAGTGTTAGCCCCCTCTACAATGAGCAGTTCTTC